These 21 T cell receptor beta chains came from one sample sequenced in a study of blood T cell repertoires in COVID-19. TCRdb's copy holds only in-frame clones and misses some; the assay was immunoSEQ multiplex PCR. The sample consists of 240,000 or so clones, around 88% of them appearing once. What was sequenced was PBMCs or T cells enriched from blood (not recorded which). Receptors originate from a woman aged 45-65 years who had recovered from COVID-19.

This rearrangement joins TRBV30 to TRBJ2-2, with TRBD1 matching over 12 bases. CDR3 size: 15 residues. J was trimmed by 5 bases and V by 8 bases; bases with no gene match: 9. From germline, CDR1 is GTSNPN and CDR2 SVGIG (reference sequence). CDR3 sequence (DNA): TGTGCCGGAGGGTGGGGACAGGGGGCGACCGGGGAGCTGTTTTTT. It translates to CAGGWGQGATGELFF.

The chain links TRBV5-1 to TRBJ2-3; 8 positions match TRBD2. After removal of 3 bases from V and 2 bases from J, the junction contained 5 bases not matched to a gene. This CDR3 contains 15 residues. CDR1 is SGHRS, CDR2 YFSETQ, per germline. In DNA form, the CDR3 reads TGCGCCAGCAGCTGGGGGACTAGAAACACAGATACGCAGTATTTT. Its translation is CASSWGTRNTDTQYF. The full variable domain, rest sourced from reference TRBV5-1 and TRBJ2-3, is KAGVTQTPRYLIKTRGQQVTLSCSPISGHRSVSWYQQTPGQGLQFLFEYFSETQRNKGNFPGRFSGRQFSNSRSEMNVSTLELGDSALYLCASSWGTRNTDTQYFGPGTRLTVL.

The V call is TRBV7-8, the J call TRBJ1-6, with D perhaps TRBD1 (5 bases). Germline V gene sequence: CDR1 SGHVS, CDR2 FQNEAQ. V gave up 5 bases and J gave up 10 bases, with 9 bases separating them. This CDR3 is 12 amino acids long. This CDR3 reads CASSNRLSPLHF. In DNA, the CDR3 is TGTGCCAGCAGCAACAGGTTGTCACCCCTCCACTTT.

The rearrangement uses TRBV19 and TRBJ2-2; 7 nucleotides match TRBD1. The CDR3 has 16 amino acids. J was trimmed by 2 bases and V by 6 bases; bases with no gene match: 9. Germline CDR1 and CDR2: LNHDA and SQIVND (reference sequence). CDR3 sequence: CASSLEGGANTGELFF. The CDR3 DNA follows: TGTGCCAGTAGCCTCGAAGGGGGCGCCAACACCGGGGAGCTGTTTTTT.

CDR3 protein: CAWSALGGERGNQPQHF. CDR3 nucleotides: TGTGCCTGGAGTGCACTGGGCGGGGAAAGGGGCAATCAGCCCCAGCATTTT. V and J are TRBV30 and TRBJ1-5; D unclear. Germline V CDR1 and CDR2: GTSNPN, SVGIG (reference sequence). The V gene lost 1 base and the J gene lost 2 bases, with 18 bases spanning the gap. This CDR3 spans 17 amino acids.

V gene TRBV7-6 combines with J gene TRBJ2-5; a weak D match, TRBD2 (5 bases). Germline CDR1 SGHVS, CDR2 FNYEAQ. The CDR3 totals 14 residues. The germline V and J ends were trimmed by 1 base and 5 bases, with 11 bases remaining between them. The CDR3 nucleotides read TGTGCCAGCAGCTTAGAATCAGTAGCGGAGACCCAGTACTTC. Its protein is CASSLESVAETQYF. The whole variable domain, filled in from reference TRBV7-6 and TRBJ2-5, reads GAGVSQSPRYKVTKRGQDVALRCDPISGHVSLYWYRQALGQGPEFLTYFNYEAQQDKSGLPNDRFSAERPEGSISTLTIQRTEQRDSAMYRCASSLESVAETQYFGPGTRLLVL.

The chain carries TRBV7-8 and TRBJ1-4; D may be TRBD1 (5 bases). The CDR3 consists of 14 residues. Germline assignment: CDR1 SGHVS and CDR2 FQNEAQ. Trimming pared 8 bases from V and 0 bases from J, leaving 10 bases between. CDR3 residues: CASGREATNEKLFF. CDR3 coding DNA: TGTGCCAGCGGCAGGGAAGCAACTAATGAAAAACTGTTTTTT.

CDR3 bases: TGTGCCAGCTCACGCTCCGGGACAGGGGCGTTGACCAGCAATCAGCCCCAGCATTTT. Its protein is CASSRSGTGALTSNQPQHF. The chain links TRBV18 to TRBJ1-5; TRBD1 matches at 10 bases. Per the germline V gene, CDR1 is KGHSH and CDR2 is LQKENI. This CDR3 has 19 residues. The ends lost 4 bases at V and 1 base at J; junction bases unmatched: 13.

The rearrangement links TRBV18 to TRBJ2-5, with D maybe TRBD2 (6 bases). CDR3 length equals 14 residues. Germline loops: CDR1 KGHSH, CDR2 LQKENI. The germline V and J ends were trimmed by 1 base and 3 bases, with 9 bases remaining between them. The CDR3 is CASSPLGGKETQYF. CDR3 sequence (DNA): TGTGCCAGCTCACCACTGGGCGGGAAAGAGACCCAGTACTTC. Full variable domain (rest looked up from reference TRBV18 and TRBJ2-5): NAGVMQNPRHLVRRRGQEARLRCSPMKGHSHVYWYRQLPEEGLKFMVYLQKENIIDESGMPKERFSAEFPKEGPSILRIQQVVRGDSAAYFCASSPLGGKETQYFGPGTRLLVL.

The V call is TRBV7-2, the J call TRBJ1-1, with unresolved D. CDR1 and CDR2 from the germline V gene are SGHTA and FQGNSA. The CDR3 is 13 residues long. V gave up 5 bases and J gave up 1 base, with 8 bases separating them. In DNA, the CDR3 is TGTGCCAGCAGCAATCGACAGAACACTGAAGCTTTCTTT. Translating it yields CASSNRQNTEAFF.

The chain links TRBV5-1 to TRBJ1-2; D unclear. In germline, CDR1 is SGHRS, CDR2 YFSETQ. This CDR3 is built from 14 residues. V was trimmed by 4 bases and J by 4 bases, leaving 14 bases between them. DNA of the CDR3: TGCGCCAGCAGCCCTCTCGGCCAGCGCTATGGCTACACCTTC. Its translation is CASSPLGQRYGYTF.

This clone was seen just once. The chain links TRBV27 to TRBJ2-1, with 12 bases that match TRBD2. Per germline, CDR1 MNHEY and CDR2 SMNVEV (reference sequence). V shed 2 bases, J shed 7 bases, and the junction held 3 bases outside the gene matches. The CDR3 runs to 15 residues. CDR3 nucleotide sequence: TGTGCCAGCAGTTTAATCCTAGCGGGAGGGAATGAGCAGTTCTTC. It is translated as CASSLILAGGNEQFF.

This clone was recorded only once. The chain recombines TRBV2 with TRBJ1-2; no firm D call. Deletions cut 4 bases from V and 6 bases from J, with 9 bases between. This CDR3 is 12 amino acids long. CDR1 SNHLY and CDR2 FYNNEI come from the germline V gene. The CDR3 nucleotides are TGTGCCAGCAGTGGCGGGTCAAATGGCTACACCTTC. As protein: CASSGGSNGYTF.

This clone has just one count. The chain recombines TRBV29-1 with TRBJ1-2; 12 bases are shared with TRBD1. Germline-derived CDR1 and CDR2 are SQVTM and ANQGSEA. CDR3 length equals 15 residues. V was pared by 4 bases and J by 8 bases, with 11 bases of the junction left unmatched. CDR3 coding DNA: TGCAGCGTTGTTTCCTGGGGACAGGGGGCTGTAGGCTACACCTTC. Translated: CSVVSWGQGAVGYTF. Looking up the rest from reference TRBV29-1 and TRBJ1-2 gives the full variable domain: SAVISQKPSRDICQRGTSLTIQCQVDSQVTMMFWYRQQPGQSLTLIATANQGSEATYESGFVIDKFPISRPNLTFSTLTVSNMSPEDSSIYLCSVVSWGQGAVGYTFGSGTRLTVV.

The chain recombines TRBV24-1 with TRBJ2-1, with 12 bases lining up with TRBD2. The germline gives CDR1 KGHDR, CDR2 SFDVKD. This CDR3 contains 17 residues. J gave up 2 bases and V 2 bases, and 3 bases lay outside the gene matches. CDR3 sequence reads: CATSDSLAGGPYNEQFF. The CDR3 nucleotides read TGTGCCACCAGTGATTCCCTAGCGGGAGGGCCCTACAATGAGCAGTTCTTC.

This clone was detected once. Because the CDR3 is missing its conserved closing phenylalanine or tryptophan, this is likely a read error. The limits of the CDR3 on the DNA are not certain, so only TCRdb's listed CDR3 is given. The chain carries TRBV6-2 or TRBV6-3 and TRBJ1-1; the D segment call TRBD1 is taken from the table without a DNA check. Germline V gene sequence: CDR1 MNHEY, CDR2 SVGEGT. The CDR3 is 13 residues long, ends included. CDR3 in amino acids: CASSFQTGRPISL.

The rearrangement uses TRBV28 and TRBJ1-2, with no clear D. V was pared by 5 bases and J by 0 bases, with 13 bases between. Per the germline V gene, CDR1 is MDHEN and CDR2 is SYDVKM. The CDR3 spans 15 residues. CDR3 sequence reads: CASSRQDRANYGYTF. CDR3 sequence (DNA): TGTGCCAGCAGTCGTCAGGATAGAGCTAACTATGGCTACACCTTC.

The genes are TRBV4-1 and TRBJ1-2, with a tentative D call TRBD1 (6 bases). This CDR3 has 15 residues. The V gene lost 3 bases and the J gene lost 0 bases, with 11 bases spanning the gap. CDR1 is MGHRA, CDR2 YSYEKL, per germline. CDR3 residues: CASSHQDRSNYGYTF. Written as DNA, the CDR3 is TGCGCCAGCAGCCACCAGGACAGATCTAACTATGGCTACACCTTC.

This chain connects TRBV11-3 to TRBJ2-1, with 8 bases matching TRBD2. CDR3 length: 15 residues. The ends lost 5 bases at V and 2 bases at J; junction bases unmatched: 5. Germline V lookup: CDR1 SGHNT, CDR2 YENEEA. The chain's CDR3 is CASSTLAVTYNEQFF. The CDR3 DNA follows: TGTGCCAGCAGCACACTAGCGGTTACCTACAATGAGCAGTTCTTC.

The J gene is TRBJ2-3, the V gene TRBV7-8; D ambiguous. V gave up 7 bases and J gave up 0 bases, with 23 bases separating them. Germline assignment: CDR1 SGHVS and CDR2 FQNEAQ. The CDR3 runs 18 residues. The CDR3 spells CASTRRPAGNPSTDTQYF. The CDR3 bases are TGTGCCAGCACTCGACGCCCCGCAGGAAATCCTAGCACAGATACGCAGTATTTT.

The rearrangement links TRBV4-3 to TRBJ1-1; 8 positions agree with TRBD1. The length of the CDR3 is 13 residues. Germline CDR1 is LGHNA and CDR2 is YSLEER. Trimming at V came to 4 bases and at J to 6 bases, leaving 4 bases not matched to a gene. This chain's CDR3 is CASSPRGPAEAFF. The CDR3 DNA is TGCGCCAGCAGCCCCAGGGGGCCCGCTGAAGCTTTCTTT.